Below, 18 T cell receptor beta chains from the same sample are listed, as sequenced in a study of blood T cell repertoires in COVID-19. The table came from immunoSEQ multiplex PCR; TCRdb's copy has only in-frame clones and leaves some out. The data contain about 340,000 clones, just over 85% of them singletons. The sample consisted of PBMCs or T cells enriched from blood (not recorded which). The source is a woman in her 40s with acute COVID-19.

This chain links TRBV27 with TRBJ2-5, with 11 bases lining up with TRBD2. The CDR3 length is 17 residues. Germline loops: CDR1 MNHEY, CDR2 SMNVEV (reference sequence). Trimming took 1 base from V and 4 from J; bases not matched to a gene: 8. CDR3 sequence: CASSLFGDSGRGETQYF. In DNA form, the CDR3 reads TGTGCCAGCAGTTTATTTGGTGATAGCGGGAGGGGAGAGACCCAGTACTTC.

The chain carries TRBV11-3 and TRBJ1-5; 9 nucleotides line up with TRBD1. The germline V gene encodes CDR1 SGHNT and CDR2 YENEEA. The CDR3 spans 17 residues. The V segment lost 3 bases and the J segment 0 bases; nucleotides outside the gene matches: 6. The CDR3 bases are TGTGCCAGCAGCTTCTACTCGACAGGGGGTAGCAATCAGCCCCAGCATTTT. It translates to CASSFYSTGGSNQPQHF.

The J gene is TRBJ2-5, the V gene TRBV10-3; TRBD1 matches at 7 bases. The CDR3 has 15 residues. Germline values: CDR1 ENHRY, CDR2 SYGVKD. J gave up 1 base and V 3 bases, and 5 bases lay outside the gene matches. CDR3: CAISEIRDSQETQYF. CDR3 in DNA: TGTGCCATCAGTGAAATCCGGGACAGCCAAGAGACCCAGTACTTC.

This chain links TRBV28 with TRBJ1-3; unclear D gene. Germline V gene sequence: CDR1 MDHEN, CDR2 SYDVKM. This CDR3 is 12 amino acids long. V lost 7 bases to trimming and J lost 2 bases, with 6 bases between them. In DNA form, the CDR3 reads TGTGCCAGCATCTCTCCTGGAAACACCATATATTTT. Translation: CASISPGNTIYF.

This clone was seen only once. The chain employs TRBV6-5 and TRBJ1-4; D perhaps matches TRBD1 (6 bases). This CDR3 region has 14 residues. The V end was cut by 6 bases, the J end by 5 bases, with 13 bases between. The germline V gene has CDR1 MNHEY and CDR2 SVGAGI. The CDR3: CASSRGQPNEKLFF. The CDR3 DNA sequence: TGTGCCAGCAGCCGAGGACAGCCCAATGAAAAACTGTTTTTT.

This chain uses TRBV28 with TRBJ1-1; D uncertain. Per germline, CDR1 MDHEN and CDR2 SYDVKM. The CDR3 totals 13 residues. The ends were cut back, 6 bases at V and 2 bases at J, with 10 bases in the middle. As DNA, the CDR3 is TGTGCCAGCAGCAGAGGGCGTAACACTGAAGCTTTCTTT. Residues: CASSRGRNTEAFF.

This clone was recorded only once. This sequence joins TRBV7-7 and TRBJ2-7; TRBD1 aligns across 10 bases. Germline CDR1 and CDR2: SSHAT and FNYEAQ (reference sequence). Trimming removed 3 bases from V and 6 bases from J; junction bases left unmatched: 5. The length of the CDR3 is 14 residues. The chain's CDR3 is CASSLDRGNAEQYF. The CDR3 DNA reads TGTGCCAGCAGCTTGGACAGGGGGAACGCCGAGCAGTACTTC.

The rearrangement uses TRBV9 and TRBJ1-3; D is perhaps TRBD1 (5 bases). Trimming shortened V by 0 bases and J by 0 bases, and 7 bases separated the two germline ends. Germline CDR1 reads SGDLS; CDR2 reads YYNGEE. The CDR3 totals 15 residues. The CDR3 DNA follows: TGTGCCAGCAGCGTAGTAGGGGACTCTGGAAACACCATATATTTT. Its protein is CASSVVGDSGNTIYF. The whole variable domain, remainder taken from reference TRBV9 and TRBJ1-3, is DSGVTQTPKHLITATGQRVTLRCSPRSGDLSVYWYQQSLDQGLQFLIQYYNGEERAKGNILERFSAQQFPDLHSELNLSSLELGDSALYFCASSVVGDSGNTIYFGEGSWLTVV.

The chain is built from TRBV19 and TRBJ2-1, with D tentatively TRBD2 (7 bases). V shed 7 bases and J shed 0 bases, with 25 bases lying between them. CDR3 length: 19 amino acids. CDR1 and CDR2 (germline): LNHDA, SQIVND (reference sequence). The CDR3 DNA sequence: TGTGCCAGTACTCCAGTCCGGGGGGCCCGAATAAGCTCCTACAATGAGCAGTTCTTC. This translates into CASTPVRGARISSYNEQFF.

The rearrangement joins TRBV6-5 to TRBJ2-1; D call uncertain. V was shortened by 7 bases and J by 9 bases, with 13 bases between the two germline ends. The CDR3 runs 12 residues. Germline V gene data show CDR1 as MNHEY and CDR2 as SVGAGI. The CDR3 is CASTQTSGEQFF. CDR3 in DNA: TGTGCCAGCACTCAAACCTCGGGTGAGCAGTTCTTC.

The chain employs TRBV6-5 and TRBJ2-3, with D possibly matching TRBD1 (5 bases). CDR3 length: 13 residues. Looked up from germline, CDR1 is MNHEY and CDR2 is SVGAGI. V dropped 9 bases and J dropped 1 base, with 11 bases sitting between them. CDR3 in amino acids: CASVLQGTDTQYF. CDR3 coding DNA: TGTGCCAGTGTATTACAGGGCACAGATACGCAGTATTTT.

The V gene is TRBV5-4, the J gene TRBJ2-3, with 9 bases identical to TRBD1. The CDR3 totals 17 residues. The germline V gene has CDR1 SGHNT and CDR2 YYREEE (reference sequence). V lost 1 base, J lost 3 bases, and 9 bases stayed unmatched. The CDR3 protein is CASSLRVGGQGTDTQYF. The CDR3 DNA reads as TGTGCCAGCAGCTTGAGAGTAGGAGGACAGGGGACAGATACGCAGTATTTT.

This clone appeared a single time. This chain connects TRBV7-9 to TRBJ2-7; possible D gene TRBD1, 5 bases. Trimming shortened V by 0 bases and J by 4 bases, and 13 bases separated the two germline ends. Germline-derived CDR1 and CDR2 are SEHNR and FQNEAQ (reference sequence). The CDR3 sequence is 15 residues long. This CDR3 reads CASSLALQGTYEQYF. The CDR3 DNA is TGTGCCAGCAGCTTAGCCCTCCAGGGTACGTACGAGCAGTACTTC. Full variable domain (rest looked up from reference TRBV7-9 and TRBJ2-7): DTGVSQNPRHKITKRGQNVTFRCDPISEHNRLYWYRQTLGQGPEFLTYFQNEAQLEKSRLLSDRFSAERPKGSFSTLEIQRTEQGDSAMYLCASSLALQGTYEQYFGPGTRLTVT.

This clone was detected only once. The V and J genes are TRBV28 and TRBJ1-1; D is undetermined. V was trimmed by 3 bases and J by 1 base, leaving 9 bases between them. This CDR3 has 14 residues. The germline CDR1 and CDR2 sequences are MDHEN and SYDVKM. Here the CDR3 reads CASSLLTANTEAFF. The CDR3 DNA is TGTGCCAGCAGTTTGCTAACAGCGAACACTGAAGCTTTCTTT.

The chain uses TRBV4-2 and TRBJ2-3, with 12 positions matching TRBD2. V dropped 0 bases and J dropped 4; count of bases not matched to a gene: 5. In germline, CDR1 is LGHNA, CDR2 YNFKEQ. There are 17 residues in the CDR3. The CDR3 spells CASSQDPSGGGADTQYF. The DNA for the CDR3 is TGTGCCAGCAGCCAAGACCCTAGCGGGGGGGGCGCAGATACGCAGTATTTT.

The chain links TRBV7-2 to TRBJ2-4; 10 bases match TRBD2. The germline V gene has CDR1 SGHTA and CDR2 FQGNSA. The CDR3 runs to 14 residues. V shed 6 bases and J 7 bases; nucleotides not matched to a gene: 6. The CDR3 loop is CASRPSGRGNIQYF. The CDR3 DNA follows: TGTGCCAGCAGACCAAGCGGGAGGGGTAACATTCAGTACTTC.

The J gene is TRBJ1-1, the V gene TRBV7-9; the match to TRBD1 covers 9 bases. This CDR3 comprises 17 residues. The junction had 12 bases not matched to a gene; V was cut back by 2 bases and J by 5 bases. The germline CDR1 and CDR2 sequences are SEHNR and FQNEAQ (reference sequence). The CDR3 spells CASSLRGQGGFGTEAFF. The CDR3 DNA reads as TGTGCCAGCAGCTTACGGGGACAGGGAGGGTTCGGGACTGAAGCTTTCTTT.

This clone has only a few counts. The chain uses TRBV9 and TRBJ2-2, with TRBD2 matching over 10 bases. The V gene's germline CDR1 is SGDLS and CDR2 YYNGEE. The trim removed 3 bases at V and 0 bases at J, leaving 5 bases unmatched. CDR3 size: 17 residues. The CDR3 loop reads CASSGLAGGTNTGELFF. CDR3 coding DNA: TGTGCCAGCAGCGGATTAGCGGGAGGAACGAACACCGGGGAGCTGTTTTTT.